This TCR beta chain emerged from a study of shared clonotypes between healthy human individuals. At the level of the study: Each donor's CD4 naive and CD4 memory cells filled three plates apiece, CD8 naive two, and CD8 memory one.

Donors had no recently reported acute infections or vaccinations and were HIV-negative. CD4+ cells yielded CD45RA+ naive and CD45RA-negative memory subsets. Per the original data handling: Junction-only sequences without quality scores came from ImmunoSEQ, so filtering differed. Clones were read by immunoSEQ multiplex PCR, and TCRdb kept only the in-frame ones, dropping some. D and trimming were read from the DNA, whereas the V and J calls and clone size are those reported in that table. This table has hundreds of thousands of clones, 55% to 85% appearing once. This clone showed up just once. The origin of this receptor is a woman aged 30 to 39 in good health. Input material: memory CD4+ T cells sorted from blood. Subset reported: CD45RA-negative fraction.

The CDR3 DNA is TGCGCCAGCAGCCTACCGACAGGGGGGTTGGGCGGCTACACCTTC. As protein: CASSLPTGGLGGYTF. The chain couples TRBV5-1 to TRBJ1-2, with TRBD1 identical over 9 bases. This CDR3 is built from 15 residues. Germline CDR1 SGHRS, CDR2 YFSETQ. V dropped 4 bases and J dropped 8; count of bases not matched to a gene: 12.